This T cell receptor beta chain stems from a study of circulating tumor DNA in untreated peripheral T-cell lymphoma. General study points: Baseline tissues yielded 86% and baseline serum around 67% tumor-specific clonotype detection.

This tumor tissue came from a pretreatment baseline collection. Generated by immunoSEQ multiplex PCR, the TCRdb table keeps only in-frame clones and is missing some. The sample records about 9,200 clones, around 74% being singletons. As concerns this clone: Its target is unknown.

The CDR3 loop spans 13 amino acids. Germline V CDR1 and CDR2: SGDLS, YYNGEE. V was cut by 0 bases and J by 11 bases, with 14 bases left in between. V usage is TRBV9 and J usage is TRBJ1-1; perhaps TRBD1 as D (6 bases). This receptor was identified in a human donor with peripheral T-cell lymphoma. Sequencing used tumor tissue. The DNA for the CDR3 is TGTGCCAGCAGCGTAGGGGGGCAGGCGGACGCTTTCTTT. Translated, it gives CASSVGGQADAFF.